Listed below are T cell receptor beta chains from one sample, sequenced in a study of CD8+ T cells in alopecia areata. Clones were sequenced by immunoSEQ multiplex PCR, and TCRdb holds only the in-frame ones, with some missing. This sample has a few hundred thousand clones, with approximately 60% found just once. Specimen: CD4+ T cells sorted from blood, collected at week 52, from a patient treated with tofacitinib. These receptor sequences come from a human donor with alopecia areata. CDR3s include the opening cysteine and the closing phenylalanine or tryptophan. The order of the fields is V gene, clone size, D gene, J gene, CDR3 protein, CDR3 DNA. The D gene is left open where the match is weak. Clone size appears in some rows only: once, few, many, or a class for an expanded clone.

v_call: TRBV5-1
clone_size: -
d_call: TRBD2
j_call: TRBJ2-5
cdr3_aa: CASRGLAENSYQETQYF
cdr3_nt: TGCGCCAGCAGGGGACTAGCGGAGAATTCGTACCAAGAGACCCAGTACTTC

v_call: TRBV6-1
clone_size: -
d_call: -
j_call: TRBJ1-1
cdr3_aa: CASSATGGAGTEAFF
cdr3_nt: TGTGCCAGCAGTGCCACGGGGGGGGCCGGCACTGAAGCTTTCTTT

v_call: TRBV4-3
clone_size: once
d_call: TRBD2
j_call: TRBJ2-4
cdr3_aa: CASSQAAWAGGLGNIQYF
cdr3_nt: TGCGCCAGCAGCCAAGCAGCGTGGGCGGGGGGGCTCGGAAACATTCAGTACTTC

v_call: TRBV13
clone_size: -
d_call: -
j_call: TRBJ1-2
cdr3_aa: CASSFTGSYGYTF
cdr3_nt: TGTGCCAGCAGCTTCACAGGGAGCTATGGCTACACCTTC

v_call: TRBV30
clone_size: few
d_call: -
j_call: TRBJ1-1
cdr3_aa: CAWSGINTEAFF
cdr3_nt: TGTGCCTGGAGCGGGATTAACACTGAAGCTTTCTTT

v_call: TRBV5-4
clone_size: few
d_call: -
j_call: TRBJ2-1
cdr3_aa: CASSFLRNEQFF
cdr3_nt: TGTGCCAGCAGCTTTCTCCGGAATGAGCAGTTCTTC

v_call: TRBV25-1
clone_size: few
d_call: TRBD1
j_call: TRBJ1-4
cdr3_aa: CASTRQGLKLFF
cdr3_nt: TGTGCCAGCACCCGACAGGGGTTAAAACTGTTTTTT

v_call: TRBV4-3
clone_size: -
d_call: -
j_call: TRBJ1-3
cdr3_aa: CASSQDRVSGNTIYF
cdr3_nt: TGCGCCAGCAGCCAAGACAGGGTGTCTGGAAACACCATATATTTT

v_call: TRBV29-1
clone_size: -
d_call: -
j_call: TRBJ2-7
cdr3_aa: CSVEEGYEQYF
cdr3_nt: TGCAGCGTTGAAGAGGGGTACGAGCAGTACTTC

v_call: TRBV4-1
clone_size: once
d_call: -
j_call: TRBJ1-6
cdr3_aa: CASSQERLNSPLHF
cdr3_nt: TGCGCCAGCAGCCAAGAACGGCTTAATTCACCCCTCCACTTT

v_call: TRBV5-6
clone_size: -
d_call: -
j_call: TRBJ2-1
cdr3_aa: CASSFGYEQFF
cdr3_nt: TGTGCCAGCAGCTTTGGTTATGAGCAGTTCTTC

v_call: TRBV30
clone_size: -
d_call: -
j_call: TRBJ1-5
cdr3_aa: CAWSVRSQGGNQPQHF
cdr3_nt: TGTGCCTGGAGTGTAAGATCGCAGGGTGGTAATCAGCCCCAGCATTTT

v_call: TRBV5-6
clone_size: -
d_call: -
j_call: TRBJ1-5
cdr3_aa: CASSCDQPQHF
cdr3_nt: TGTGCCAGCAGCTGTGATCAGCCCCAGCATTTT

v_call: TRBV7-6
clone_size: -
d_call: -
j_call: TRBJ2-3
cdr3_aa: CASSFSRQRTDTQYF
cdr3_nt: TGTGCCAGCAGCTTCTCCCGACAGCGCACAGATACGCAGTATTTT

v_call: TRBV5-4
clone_size: -
d_call: TRBD1
j_call: TRBJ1-2
cdr3_aa: CASSLTGTGEGYTF
cdr3_nt: TGTGCCAGCAGCTTGACCGGCACAGGGGAGGGCTACACCTTC

v_call: TRBV29-1
clone_size: -
d_call: -
j_call: TRBJ1-1
cdr3_aa: CSVQGNTEAFF
cdr3_nt: TGCAGCGTTCAGGGGAACACTGAAGCTTTCTTT

v_call: TRBV2
clone_size: few
d_call: TRBD2
j_call: TRBJ2-3
cdr3_aa: CASTTEAGGSDTQYF
cdr3_nt: TGTGCCAGCACCACTGAAGCGGGGGGCTCAGATACGCAGTATTTT

v_call: TRBV13
clone_size: few
d_call: -
j_call: TRBJ2-5
cdr3_aa: CASSQVGAETQYF
cdr3_nt: TGTGCCAGCAGCCAGGTTGGTGCAGAGACCCAGTACTTC

v_call: TRBV7-2
clone_size: -
d_call: -
j_call: TRBJ1-6
cdr3_aa: CASSRGVWNSPLHF
cdr3_nt: TGTGCCAGCAGCCGGGGGGTGTGGAATTCACCCCTCCACTTT

v_call: TRBV11-1
clone_size: -
d_call: -
j_call: TRBJ2-2
cdr3_aa: CASSLVDRNTGELFF
cdr3_nt: TGTGCCAGCAGCTTAGTGGACAGGAACACCGGGGAGCTGTTTTTT

v_call: TRBV7-2
clone_size: few
d_call: TRBD1
j_call: TRBJ2-3
cdr3_aa: CASSRDRRSTDTQYF
cdr3_nt: TGTGCCAGCAGCAGGGACAGGCGAAGCACAGATACGCAGTATTTT

v_call: TRBV25-1
clone_size: few
d_call: -
j_call: TRBJ1-3
cdr3_aa: CASSATGYTIYF
cdr3_nt: TGTGCCAGCAGTGCAACAGGATACACCATATATTTT

v_call: TRBV30
clone_size: -
d_call: -
j_call: TRBJ2-7
cdr3_aa: CAFHGPPDEQYF
cdr3_nt: TGTGCCTTCCACGGACCCCCGGACGAGCAGTACTTC

v_call: TRBV18
clone_size: -
d_call: TRBD1
j_call: TRBJ2-1
cdr3_aa: CASSPRQGEFEQFF
cdr3_nt: TGTGCCAGCTCCCCGAGACAGGGGGAGTTTGAGCAGTTCTTC

v_call: TRBV9
clone_size: -
d_call: -
j_call: TRBJ2-6
cdr3_aa: CASSVGGISGANVLTF
cdr3_nt: TGTGCCAGCAGCGTAGGGGGGATCTCTGGGGCCAACGTCCTGACTTTC

v_call: TRBV30
clone_size: -
d_call: TRBD1
j_call: TRBJ2-7
cdr3_aa: CAWDPRRGPWTGASSYEQYF
cdr3_nt: TGTGCCTGGGACCCCCGGCGTGGTCCATGGACAGGGGCGTCATCCTACGAGCAGTACTTC

v_call: TRBV30
clone_size: -
d_call: -
j_call: TRBJ1-1
cdr3_aa: CARGRVNTEAFF
cdr3_nt: TGTGCCCGTGGACGGGTGAACACTGAAGCTTTCTTT

v_call: TRBV5-1
clone_size: -
d_call: -
j_call: TRBJ2-1
cdr3_aa: CASSLNGEVRGEQFF
cdr3_nt: TGCGCCAGCAGCTTGAACGGGGAGGTTCGGGGTGAGCAGTTCTTC

v_call: TRBV20-1
clone_size: -
d_call: -
j_call: TRBJ1-1
cdr3_aa: CSGLRNTEAFF
cdr3_nt: TGCAGTGGCCTCAGGAACACTGAAGCTTTCTTT

v_call: TRBV29-1
clone_size: once
d_call: TRBD1
j_call: TRBJ2-7
cdr3_aa: CSVSPTGMSHEQYF
cdr3_nt: TGCAGCGTCTCCCCGACAGGGATGTCCCACGAGCAGTACTTC

v_call: TRBV5-6
clone_size: few
d_call: -
j_call: TRBJ2-3
cdr3_aa: CASSLISTDTQYF
cdr3_nt: TGTGCCAGCAGCCTAATAAGCACAGATACGCAGTATTTT

v_call: TRBV7-6
clone_size: -
d_call: -
j_call: TRBJ2-2
cdr3_aa: CASSLRLDSNTGELFF
cdr3_nt: TGTGCCAGCAGCTTAAGGCTAGATTCGAACACCGGGGAGCTGTTTTTT

v_call: TRBV27
clone_size: -
d_call: -
j_call: TRBJ1-4
cdr3_aa: CASIGGMKKLFF
cdr3_nt: TGTGCCAGCATAGGGGGAATGAAAAAACTGTTTTTT

v_call: TRBV5-6
clone_size: -
d_call: -
j_call: TRBJ2-1
cdr3_aa: CASSLLPRGTYNEQFF
cdr3_nt: TGTGCCAGCAGCTTGCTCCCCCGGGGGACCTACAATGAGCAGTTCTTC

v_call: TRBV7-9
clone_size: few
d_call: -
j_call: TRBJ2-7
cdr3_aa: CASSLRGSYEQYF
cdr3_nt: TGTGCCAGCAGCCTCAGGGGCTCCTACGAGCAGTACTTC

v_call: TRBV5-1
clone_size: few
d_call: TRBD1
j_call: TRBJ2-1
cdr3_aa: CASTTLPGQGNNEQFF
cdr3_nt: TGCGCCAGCACCACCCTCCCGGGACAGGGCAATAATGAGCAGTTCTTC

v_call: TRBV7-9
clone_size: few
d_call: TRBD1
j_call: TRBJ2-4
cdr3_aa: CASSTQTGGYENIQYF
cdr3_nt: TGTGCCAGCAGCACCCAAACAGGGGGCTATGAAAACATTCAGTACTTC

v_call: TRBV7-2
clone_size: -
d_call: -
j_call: TRBJ2-3
cdr3_aa: CASSLGAADTQYF
cdr3_nt: TGTGCCAGCAGCTTGGGGGCCGCAGATACGCAGTATTTT

v_call: TRBV5-4
clone_size: -
d_call: -
j_call: TRBJ1-6
cdr3_aa: CASSVQSVSYNSPLHF
cdr3_nt: TGTGCCAGCAGCGTACAGTCCGTGTCCTATAATTCACCCCTCCACTTT

v_call: TRBV30
clone_size: -
d_call: -
j_call: TRBJ2-5
cdr3_aa: CAWSEKVSETQYF
cdr3_nt: TGTGCCTGGAGTGAGAAGGTTTCGGAGACCCAGTACTTC

v_call: TRBV7-9
clone_size: -
d_call: TRBD1
j_call: TRBJ1-4
cdr3_aa: CASSRQGATSEKLFF
cdr3_nt: TGTGCCAGCAGCCGACAGGGGGCTACAAGTGAAAAACTGTTTTTT

v_call: TRBV27
clone_size: few
d_call: TRBD2
j_call: TRBJ2-3
cdr3_aa: CASSLRTRGASTDTQYF
cdr3_nt: TGTGCCAGCAGTTTAAGGACTAGGGGCGCTAGCACAGATACGCAGTATTTT

v_call: TRBV5-1
clone_size: -
d_call: TRBD1
j_call: TRBJ2-1
cdr3_aa: CASSFGQGGNEQFF
cdr3_nt: TGCGCCAGCAGCTTCGGACAGGGCGGCAATGAGCAGTTCTTC

v_call: TRBV7-3
clone_size: -
d_call: -
j_call: TRBJ2-5
cdr3_aa: CASSLEVQETQYF
cdr3_nt: TGTGCCAGCAGCTTGGAAGTCCAAGAGACCCAGTACTTC

v_call: TRBV5-1
clone_size: -
d_call: TRBD1
j_call: TRBJ2-5
cdr3_aa: CASSSGTGGETQYF
cdr3_nt: TGCGCCAGCAGCTCCGGGACAGGGGGCGAGACCCAGTACTTC

v_call: TRBV11-1
clone_size: -
d_call: TRBD1
j_call: TRBJ2-1
cdr3_aa: CASSADRGSRFF
cdr3_nt: TGTGCCAGCAGCGCGGACAGGGGTTCGCGGTTCTTC

v_call: TRBV2
clone_size: few
d_call: -
j_call: TRBJ1-1
cdr3_aa: CASKKALPNTEAFF
cdr3_nt: TGTGCCAGCAAAAAGGCCTTACCGAACACTGAAGCTTTCTTT

v_call: TRBV25-1
clone_size: -
d_call: -
j_call: TRBJ2-1
cdr3_aa: CASSEGAYNEQFF
cdr3_nt: TGTGCCAGCAGTGAGGGGGCCTACAATGAGCAGTTCTTC

v_call: TRBV5-1
clone_size: few
d_call: TRBD1
j_call: TRBJ2-3
cdr3_aa: CASSRGQGRETDTQYF
cdr3_nt: TGCGCCAGCAGCCGGGGACAGGGACGCGAGACAGATACGCAGTATTTT

v_call: TRBV4-2
clone_size: few
d_call: -
j_call: TRBJ2-3
cdr3_aa: CASSQEWGSIDTQYF
cdr3_nt: TGTGCCAGCAGCCAAGAGTGGGGGTCCATAGATACGCAGTATTTT

v_call: TRBV25-1
clone_size: -
d_call: -
j_call: TRBJ2-3
cdr3_aa: CASSGGQGWSDTQYF
cdr3_nt: TGTGCCAGCAGTGGCGGGCAGGGGTGGTCTGATACGCAGTATTTT

v_call: TRBV27
clone_size: -
d_call: -
j_call: TRBJ2-3
cdr3_aa: CASSDITDTQYF
cdr3_nt: TGTGCCAGCAGCGATATCACAGATACGCAGTATTTT

v_call: TRBV4-2
clone_size: -
d_call: -
j_call: TRBJ2-2
cdr3_aa: CASSQDPGGGGELFF
cdr3_nt: TGTGCCAGCAGCCAAGATCCAGGGGGAGGCGGGGAGCTGTTTTTT

v_call: TRBV2
clone_size: once
d_call: -
j_call: TRBJ1-2
cdr3_aa: CASSERAGYGYTF
cdr3_nt: TGTGCCAGCAGTGAAAGGGCTGGCTATGGCTACACCTTC